The clone carrying this T cell receptor (beta chain) was found many times. A read error may account for a junction end that differs from germline. This specimen comes from a study of Graves' ophthalmopathy and Graves' hyperthyroidism. Researchers took RNA transcripts and amplified TCR beta CDR3 regions from them. HTBI primers served in a first-round RT-PCR, which a second-round multiplex PCR followed. TCRdb reanalysed the multiplex PCR reads using MiXCR and keeps one entry per CDR3 protein. The table shows hundreds of thousands of distinct CDR3 sequences, with around 14% occurring only once. CDR1 and CDR2 from the germline V gene are LNHNV and YYDKDF (reference sequence). CDR3 length: 14 amino acids.

The specimen sequenced was blood. This receptor was taken from a woman under 40 with Graves' ophthalmopathy. The chain links TRBV15 to TRBJ2-5, with 9 nucleotides matching TRBD1. The CDR3 DNA reads TGTGCCACCGGCAGGGAACAGGGGGCAGAGGCCCAGTACTTC. It yields the protein CATGREQGAEAQYF.